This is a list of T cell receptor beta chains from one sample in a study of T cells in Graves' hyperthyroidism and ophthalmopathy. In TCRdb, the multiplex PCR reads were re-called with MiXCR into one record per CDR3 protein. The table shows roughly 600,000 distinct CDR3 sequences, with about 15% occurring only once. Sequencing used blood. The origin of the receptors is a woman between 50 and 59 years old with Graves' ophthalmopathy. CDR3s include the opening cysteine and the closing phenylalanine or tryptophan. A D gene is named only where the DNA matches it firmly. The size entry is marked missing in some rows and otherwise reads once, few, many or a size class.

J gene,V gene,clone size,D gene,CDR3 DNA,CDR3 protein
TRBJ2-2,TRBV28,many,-,TGTGCCAGCAGTTTGGGGGGTACGGGCACCGGGGAGCTGTTTTTT,CASSLGGTGTGELFF
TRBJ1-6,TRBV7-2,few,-,TGTGCCAGCAGCTTAGGTCGGGTCTCCTATAATTCACCCCTCCACTTT,CASSLGRVSYNSPLHF
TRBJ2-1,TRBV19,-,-,TGTGCCAGCAAGACTGGACCTCAGGGGGAGCAGTTCTTC,CASKTGPQGEQFF
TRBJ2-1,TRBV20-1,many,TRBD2,TGCAGTGCTAGCGGGAGGGGATCCTACAATGAGCAGTTCTTC,CSASGRGSYNEQFF
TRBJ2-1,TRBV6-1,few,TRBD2,TGTGCCAGCAGAGGGGAGCGGGGAGACGGGAGGGGTGATGAGCAGTTCTTC,CASRGERGDGRGDEQFF
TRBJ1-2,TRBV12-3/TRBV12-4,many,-,TGTGCCAGCAGTTTAGACGGGGATAGGGTCGGCTACACCTTC,CASSLDGDRVGYTF
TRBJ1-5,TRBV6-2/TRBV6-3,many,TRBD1,TGTGCCAGCAGTTACGTGGTGGGACAGGGTTTGTGGGGCAATCAGCCCCAGCATTTT,CASSYVVGQGLWGNQPQHF
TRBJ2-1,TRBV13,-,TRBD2,TGTGCCAGCAGGGGCCTAGCGGGAGAGGCGGGGCAGTTCTTC,CASRGLAGEAGQFF
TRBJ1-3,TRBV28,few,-,TGTGCCAGCAGAAGATCAGGTTCCGGAAACACCATATATTTT,CASRRSGSGNTIYF
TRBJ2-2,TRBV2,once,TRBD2,TGTGCCAGAGCGGGACTAGCTGCCACCGGGGAGCTGTTTTTT,CARAGLAATGELFF
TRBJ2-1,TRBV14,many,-,TGTGCCAGCAGCCTAAAGCGGACCAATGAGCAGTTCTTC,CASSLKRTNEQFF
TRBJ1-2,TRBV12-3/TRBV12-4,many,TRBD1,TGTGCCAGCAATTCCCGGGACAGGGCGTCCTATGGCTACACCTTC,CASNSRDRASYGYTF
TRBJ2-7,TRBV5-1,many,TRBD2,TGCGCCAGCAGAAGAGATAGCGGGAGCTACGAGCAGTACTTC,CASRRDSGSYEQYF
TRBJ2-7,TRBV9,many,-,TGTGCCAGCAGCGTAGCGGCAGGGTCCCAATACGAGCAGTACTTC,CASSVAAGSQYEQYF
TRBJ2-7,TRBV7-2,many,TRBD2,TGTGCCAGCAGCTTTCCCCTTAGCGGGAGAACATACGAGCAGTACTTC,CASSFPLSGRTYEQYF
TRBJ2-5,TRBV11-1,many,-,TGTGCCAGCAGCCGAAACGAAGAGACCCAGTACTTC,CASSRNEETQYF
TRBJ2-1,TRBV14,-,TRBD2,TGTGCCAGCAGCCAAGATTTTGCGGCTAGCGGGAGGGTATACAATGAGCAGTTCTTC,CASSQDFAASGRVYNEQFF
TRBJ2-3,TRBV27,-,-,TGTGCCAGCATGACAGTAAGCACAGATACGCAGTATTTT,CASMTVSTDTQYF
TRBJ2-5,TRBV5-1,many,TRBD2,TGCGCCAGCAGCGTAGCGGGAGAATGGGAGACCCAGTACTTC,CASSVAGEWETQYF
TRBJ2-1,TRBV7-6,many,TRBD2,TGTGCCAGCAGCTCAGGGACTAGCTCAAGTGAGCAGTTCTTC,CASSSGTSSSEQFF
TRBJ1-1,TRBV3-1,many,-,TGTGCCAGCAGCCAAGCGGACTTGCACACTGAAGCTTTCTTT,CASSQADLHTEAFF
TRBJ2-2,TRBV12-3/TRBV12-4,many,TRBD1,TGTGCCAGCAGGGACAGGGAAGGACCCGGGGAGCTGTTTTTT,CASRDREGPGELFF
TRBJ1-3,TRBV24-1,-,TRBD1,TGTGCCACCAGTGATACCGGGACAGGGGTGAACACCATATATTTT,CATSDTGTGVNTIYF
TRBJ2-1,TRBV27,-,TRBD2,TGTGCCAGCAGGCCGGGACTAGCGGCCTACAATGAGCAGTTCTTC,CASRPGLAAYNEQFF
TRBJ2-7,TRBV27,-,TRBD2,TGTGCCAGCAGTTTATCGGCGACTAGCGGGGGCCCCTCCTACGAGCAGTACTTC,CASSLSATSGGPSYEQYF
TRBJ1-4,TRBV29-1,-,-,TGCAGCGTTGAAGATCTGAGGGATGTTAATGAAAAACTGTTTTTT,CSVEDLRDVNEKLFF
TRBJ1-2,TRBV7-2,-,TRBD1,TGTGCCAGCAGCGAGGGGTTCGGGACAGCCGAGAACTATGGCTACACCTTC,CASSEGFGTAENYGYTF
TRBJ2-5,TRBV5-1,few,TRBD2,TGCGCCAGCAGCTTGGCCGGCGGGAGTAGTCAAGAGACCCAGTACTTC,CASSLAGGSSQETQYF
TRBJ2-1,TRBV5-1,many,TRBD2,TGCGCCAGCACCCCGAGCGGGAGGGCCTACAATGAGCAGTTCTTC,CASTPSGRAYNEQFF
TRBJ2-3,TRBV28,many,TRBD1,TGTGCCAGCAGTTTTACAGGGGGCAGAGGTACAGATACGCAGTATTTT,CASSFTGGRGTDTQYF
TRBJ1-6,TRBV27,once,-,TGTGCCAGCACCCCTCTCCTAACAGAAAGCTCCTATAATTCACCCCTCCACTTT,CASTPLLTESSYNSPLHF
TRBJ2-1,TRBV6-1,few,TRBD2,TGTGCCAGCAGATCCTCCGGGACTAGCGGGAATAATGAGCAGTTCTTC,CASRSSGTSGNNEQFF
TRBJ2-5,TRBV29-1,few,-,TGCAGCGTCCTGGGGAGGGAGACCCAGTACTTC,CSVLGRETQYF
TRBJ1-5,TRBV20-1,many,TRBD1,TGCAGTGCTAGCACCCCGGACAGGGACGGCAATCAGCCCCAGCATTTT,CSASTPDRDGNQPQHF
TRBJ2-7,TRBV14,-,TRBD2,TGTGCCAGCAGCTACAAGCCCTCGAAGCGGGGCCTTCTTTTTTCCTACGAGCAGTACTTC,CASSYKPSKRGLLFSYEQYF
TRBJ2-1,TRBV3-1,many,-,TGTGCCAGCAGCCAACGATCGTCGGGAGTCTCTTATGAGCAGTTCTTC,CASSQRSSGVSYEQFF
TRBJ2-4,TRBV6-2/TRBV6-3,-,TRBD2,TGTGCCAGCAGGGGACTAGCGGGAGAGCTAGCCAAAAACATTCAGTACTTC,CASRGLAGELAKNIQYF
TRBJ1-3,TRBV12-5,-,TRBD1,TGTGCTAGTGGTGCCGGGACAGTCTCTGGAAACACCATATATTTT,CASGAGTVSGNTIYF
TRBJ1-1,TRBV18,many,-,TGTGCCAGCTCACCTACAGGGTACACTGAAGCTTTCTTT,CASSPTGYTEAFF
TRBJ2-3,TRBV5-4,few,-,TGTGCCAGCAGCCCGCCCCGACTAGGAGAAACAGATACGCAGTATTTT,CASSPPRLGETDTQYF